This T cell receptor (beta chain) was sequenced during a study of CD8 T cells in Susac syndrome. The multiple sclerosis control cohort comprised treatment-naive individuals presenting with stable or active relapsing-remitting disease. Negative magnetic isolation gave CD8+ and CD4+ cells; FACS enriched CD8+ TEMRA. Random hexamers were used to reverse transcribe an amount of about 0.5 to 1 ug RNA. TCR beta CDR3 was amplified by immunoSEQ covering 54 Vbeta and 13 Jbeta. TCRdb itself ran the immunoSEQ multiplex PCR reads through MiXCR, one entry per CDR3 protein. The sample lists over 150,000 distinct CDR3 sequences, 80% to 95% occurring once. Germline-derived CDR1 and CDR2 are DFQATT and SNEGSKA (reference sequence). V dropped 6 bases and J dropped 6; count of bases not matched to a gene: 10. The CDR3 length is 14 residues.

The sequenced material came from CD4+ T cells from PBMCs. This rearrangement joins TRBV20-1 to TRBJ2-2; 7 nucleotides line up with TRBD2. The origin of this receptor is a human donor with multiple sclerosis. CDR3 sequence: CSARVTGLAGELFF. CDR3 sequence (DNA): TGCAGTGCCAGGGTTACTGGACTAGCCGGGGAGCTGTTTTTT.